One and the same sample provided the 14 T cell receptor beta chains below, sequenced in a study of blood T cell repertoires in COVID-19. TCRdb keeps only in-frame clones here, not all; method: immunoSEQ multiplex PCR. There are 34,000 or so clones in the sample; roughly 87% occur only once, and over 1.5% lies in the top ten. Sample: peripheral blood. The receptors stem from a man aged 50-60 years with active or convalescent COVID-19.

This clone was observed a single time. The genes are TRBV29-1 and TRBJ2-1, with TRBD2 identical over 7 bases. This CDR3 comprises 15 residues. Germline V lookup: CDR1 SQVTM, CDR2 ANQGSEA. Germline trimming cut 4 bases from V and 7 bases from J; bases unmatched to any gene: 13. The CDR3 region has the DNA TGCAGCGTTGGGCTAGCGGAACGTTATAGGAATGAGCAGTTCTTC. It specifies CSVGLAERYRNEQFF.

The V call is TRBV21-1, the J call TRBJ2-2; the DNA was not compared with TRBD1, the D call given in the table. TRBV21-1 is labeled a pseudogene. The CDR3 is 19 residues long. CDR3 bases: TGTGCCAGCACCATCCGAGGCAGGGGGCTGATGGTTGTTTCCGGGGAGCTGTTTTTT. Amino acids: CASTIRGRGLMVVSGELFF.

The DNA for the CDR3 is TGTGCCAGCGGGATTGGGGGGTACAACACTGAAGCTTTCTTT. Protein sequence: CASGIGGYNTEAFF. The gene calls are TRBV2 and TRBJ1-1, with D possibly matching TRBD1 (5 bases). With 8 bases removed from V and 2 bases from J, the gap between germline ends came to 15 bases. Germline V CDR1 and CDR2: SNHLY, FYNNEI. This CDR3 has 14 residues. The variable domain in full, completed from reference TRBV2 and TRBJ1-1, reads EPEVTQTPSHQVTQMGQEVILRCVPISNHLYFYWYRQILGQKVEFLVSFYNNEISEKSEIFDDQFSVERPDGSNFTLKIRSTKLEDSAMYFCASGIGGYNTEAFFGQGTRLTVV.

This clone was found a few times. This chain connects TRBV30 to TRBJ1-3; no firm D call. The CDR3 contains 14 residues. Trimming pared 5 bases from V and 0 bases from J, leaving 11 bases between. Germline V gene lookup returns CDR1 GTSNPN and CDR2 SVGIG (reference sequence). CDR3 nucleotide sequence: TGTGCCTGGGAGAGAGGCCGCTCTGGAAACACCATATATTTT. Its protein is CAWERGRSGNTIYF.

The chain couples TRBV7-2 to TRBJ2-2; 10 nucleotides agree with TRBD2. Germline loops: CDR1 SGHTA, CDR2 FQGNSA. Trimming cost V 4 bases and J 2 bases; bases outside gene matches: 1. This CDR3 contains 15 residues. CDR3 sequence reads: CASSSSGGNTGELFF. The CDR3 nucleotides read TGTGCCAGCAGCTCTAGCGGGGGAAACACCGGGGAGCTGTTTTTT.

The chain carries TRBV28 and TRBJ1-1; 10 nucleotides agree with TRBD1. Germline loops: CDR1 MDHEN, CDR2 SYDVKM. CDR3 length: 15 amino acids. V gave up 7 bases and J gave up 6 bases; unmatched junction bases: 11. The CDR3 DNA reads TGTGCCAGCACGCGTGTGCGACAGGGGGCCTCTGAAGCTTTCTTT. It translates to CASTRVRQGASEAFF. Full variable domain (remainder filled in from reference TRBV28 and TRBJ1-1): DVKVTQSSRYLVKRTGEKVFLECVQDMDHENMFWYRQDPGLGLRLIYFSYDVKMKEKGDIPEGYSVSREKKERFSLILESASTNQTSMYLCASTRVRQGASEAFFGQGTRLTVV.

The chain couples TRBV7-9 to TRBJ2-2; perhaps TRBD1 as D (8 bases). Germline CDR1 and CDR2: SEHNR and FQNEAQ (reference sequence). V was clipped by 5 bases and J by 1 base, with 20 bases between them. This CDR3 comprises 18 residues. The CDR3 DNA sequence: TGTGCCAGCAGCCAACCACAGACAGGGGAGGGGAACACCGGGGAGCTGTTTTTT. Translation: CASSQPQTGEGNTGELFF.

In its sample, this clone was seen a few times. V and J are TRBV4-1 and TRBJ1-2, with D possibly being TRBD1 (5 bases). Germline assignment: CDR1 MGHRA and CDR2 YSYEKL. The CDR3 spans 16 residues. The V and J ends lost 0 bases and 4 bases respectively, with 15 bases between them. Here the CDR3 DNA reads TGCGCCAGCAGCCAAGATCGTACGGGACTGAGCTATGGCTACACCTTC. This translates into CASSQDRTGLSYGYTF.

V is TRBV6-6 and J is TRBJ1-4; a weak D match, TRBD1 (6 bases). Germline V lookup: CDR1 MNHNY, CDR2 SVGAGI (reference sequence). This CDR3 is 15 amino acids long. Trimming left V 5 bases short and J 5 bases short, with 15 bases between. The CDR3 DNA follows: TGTGCCAGCAGTGGACGACAGGACCCAAATGAAAAACTGTTTTTT. It codes for CASSGRQDPNEKLFF.

The V call is TRBV5-4, the J call TRBJ2-7; D possibly corresponds to TRBD2 (6 bases). CDR1 is SGHNT and CDR2 is YYREEE in the germline V gene (reference sequence). V gave up 4 bases and J gave up 0 bases, with 14 bases separating them. The CDR3 totals 15 residues. The CDR3, as DNA: TGTGCCAGCAGCCCTACTTTAGCGGCCTCCTACGAGCAGTACTTC. The encoded protein is CASSPTLAASYEQYF. Supplemented by reference TRBV5-4 and TRBJ2-7, the full variable domain reads ETGVTQSPTHLIKTRGQQVTLRCSSQSGHNTVSWYQQALGQGPQFIFQYYREEENGRGNFPPRFSGLQFPNYSSELNVNALELDDSALYLCASSPTLAASYEQYFGPGTRLTVT.

The gene calls are TRBV19 and TRBJ2-5, with unresolved D. CDR1 and CDR2 from the germline V gene are LNHDA and SQIVND (reference sequence). V was trimmed by 1 base and J by 3 bases, leaving 9 bases between them. The length of the CDR3 is 14 residues. CDR3 sequence: CASSIVAREETQYF. In DNA, the CDR3 is TGTGCCAGTAGTATAGTAGCCCGGGAAGAGACCCAGTACTTC.

The chain is built from TRBV5-1 and TRBJ2-7; D is perhaps TRBD2 (5 bases). The CDR3 runs 13 residues. The V gene lost 7 bases and the J gene lost 0 bases, with 11 bases spanning the gap. Germline assignment: CDR1 SGHRS and CDR2 YFSETQ. The CDR3 loop is CASGGGNSYEQYF. CDR3 coding DNA: TGCGCCAGCGGAGGAGGTAACTCCTACGAGCAGTACTTC.

The CDR3 DNA sequence: TGTGCCAGAAGCTTTCCTCTTGAGTACGAGCAGTACTTC. Residues: CARSFPLEYEQYF. The V gene is TRBV5-3, the J gene TRBJ2-7; D not resolved. TRBV5-3 counts as an open reading frame of uncertain function. Trimming pared 2 bases from V and 4 bases from J, leaving 10 bases between. There are 13 residues in the CDR3.

The chain couples TRBV3-1 (or the pseudogene TRBV3-2) to TRBJ2-3; 10 nucleotides line up with TRBD2. V was clipped by 1 base and J by 3 bases; unmatched bases: 4. The germline CDR1 and CDR2 sequences are LGHDT and YNNKEL (reference sequence). The CDR3 has 16 amino acids. The CDR3 is CASSQVLAGVTDTQYF. DNA for the CDR3: TGTGCCAGCAGCCAAGTGCTAGCGGGAGTAACAGATACGCAGTATTTT.